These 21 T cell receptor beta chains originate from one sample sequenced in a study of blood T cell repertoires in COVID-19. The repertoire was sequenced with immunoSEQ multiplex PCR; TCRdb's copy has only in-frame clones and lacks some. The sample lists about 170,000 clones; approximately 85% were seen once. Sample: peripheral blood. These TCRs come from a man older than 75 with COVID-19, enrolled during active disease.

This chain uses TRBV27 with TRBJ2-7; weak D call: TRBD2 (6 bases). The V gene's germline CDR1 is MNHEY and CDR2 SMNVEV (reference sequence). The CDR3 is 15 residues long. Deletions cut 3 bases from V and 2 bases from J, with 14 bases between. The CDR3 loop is CASSFEAGSTYEQYF. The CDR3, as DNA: TGTGCCAGCAGTTTTGAGGCGGGGTCCACCTACGAGCAGTACTTC.

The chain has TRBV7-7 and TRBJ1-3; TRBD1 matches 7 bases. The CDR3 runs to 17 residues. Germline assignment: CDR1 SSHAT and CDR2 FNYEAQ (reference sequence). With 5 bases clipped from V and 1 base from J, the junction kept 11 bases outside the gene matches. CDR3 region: CASSPNLGQSSGNTIYF. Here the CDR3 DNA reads TGTGCCAGCAGCCCCAACCTGGGACAGTCGTCTGGAAACACCATATATTTT.

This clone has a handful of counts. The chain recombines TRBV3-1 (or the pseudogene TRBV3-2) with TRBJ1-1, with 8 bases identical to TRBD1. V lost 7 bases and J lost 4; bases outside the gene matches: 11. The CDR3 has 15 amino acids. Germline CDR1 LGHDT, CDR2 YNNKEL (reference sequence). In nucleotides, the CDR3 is TGTGCCAGCACCCGACGGACAGGGACCTTCACTGAAGCTTTCTTT. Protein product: CASTRRTGTFTEAFF.

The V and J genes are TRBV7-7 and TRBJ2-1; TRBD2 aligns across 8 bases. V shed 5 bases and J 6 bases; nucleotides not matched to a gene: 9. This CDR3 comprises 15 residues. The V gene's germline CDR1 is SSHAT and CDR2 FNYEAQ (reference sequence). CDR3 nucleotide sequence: TGTGCCAGCAGCCCCCTACCGGGACTAGTCAATGAGCAGTTCTTC. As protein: CASSPLPGLVNEQFF.

CDR3 loop: CATSRQREETQYF. The CDR3 DNA reads TGTGCCACCAGCAGACAACGGGAGGAGACCCAGTACTTC. The chain employs TRBV15 and TRBJ2-5; D is perhaps TRBD2 (6 bases). Germline CDR1 LNHNV, CDR2 YYDKDF (reference sequence). Between the trimmed V and J ends, which lost 2 bases and 5 bases, there was a span of 9 bases. There are 13 residues in the CDR3.

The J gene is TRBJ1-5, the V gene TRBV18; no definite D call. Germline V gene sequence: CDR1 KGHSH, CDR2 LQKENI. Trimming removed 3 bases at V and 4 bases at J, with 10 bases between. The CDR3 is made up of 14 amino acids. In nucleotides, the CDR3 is TGTGCCAGCTCACCGAATTGGCTTAATCAGCCCCAGCATTTT. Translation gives CASSPNWLNQPQHF.

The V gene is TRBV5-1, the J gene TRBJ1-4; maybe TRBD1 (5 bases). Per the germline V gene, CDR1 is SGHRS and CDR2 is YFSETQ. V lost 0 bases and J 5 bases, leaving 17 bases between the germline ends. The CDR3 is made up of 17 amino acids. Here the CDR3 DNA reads TGCGCCAGCAGCTTGGCTCCCCCCCAGGGCAGCAATGAAAAACTGTTTTTT. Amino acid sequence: CASSLAPPQGSNEKLFF.

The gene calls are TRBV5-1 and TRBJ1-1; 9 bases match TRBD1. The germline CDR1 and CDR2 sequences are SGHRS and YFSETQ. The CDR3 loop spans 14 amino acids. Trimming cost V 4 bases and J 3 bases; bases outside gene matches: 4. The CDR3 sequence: CASSRTGGYTEAFF. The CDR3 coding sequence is TGCGCCAGCAGCCGAACAGGGGGCTACACTGAAGCTTTCTTT.

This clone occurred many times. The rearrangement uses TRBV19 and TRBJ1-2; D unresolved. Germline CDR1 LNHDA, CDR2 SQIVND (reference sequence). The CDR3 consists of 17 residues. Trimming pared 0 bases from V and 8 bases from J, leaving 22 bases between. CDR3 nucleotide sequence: TGTGCCAGTAGTATAGATCATGAGAGGGCCTGGTGGGTCGGCTACACCTTC. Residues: CASSIDHERAWWVGYTF.

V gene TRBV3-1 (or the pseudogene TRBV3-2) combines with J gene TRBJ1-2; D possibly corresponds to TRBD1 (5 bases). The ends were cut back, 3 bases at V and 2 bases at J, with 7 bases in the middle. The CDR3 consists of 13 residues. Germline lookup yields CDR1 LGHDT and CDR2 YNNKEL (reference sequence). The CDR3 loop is CASSQTENYGYTF. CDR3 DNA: TGTGCCAGCAGCCAGACAGAGAACTATGGCTACACCTTC.

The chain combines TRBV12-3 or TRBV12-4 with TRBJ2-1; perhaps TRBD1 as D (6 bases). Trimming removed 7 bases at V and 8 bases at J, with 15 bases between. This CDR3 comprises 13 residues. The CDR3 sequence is CASTWTDVDEQFF. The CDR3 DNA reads TGTGCCAGCACCTGGACAGACGTGGATGAGCAGTTCTTC.

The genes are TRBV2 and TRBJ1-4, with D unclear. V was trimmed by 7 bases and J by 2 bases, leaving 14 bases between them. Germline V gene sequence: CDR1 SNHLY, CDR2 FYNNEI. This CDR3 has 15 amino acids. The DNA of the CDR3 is TGTGCCAGCACCTTTGGCGGCCGGACTAATGAAAAACTGTTTTTT. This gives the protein CASTFGGRTNEKLFF.

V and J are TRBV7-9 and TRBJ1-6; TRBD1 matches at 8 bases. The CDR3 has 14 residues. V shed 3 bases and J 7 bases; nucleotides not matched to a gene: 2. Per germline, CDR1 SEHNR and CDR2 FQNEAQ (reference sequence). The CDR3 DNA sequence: TGTGCCAGCAGCTTGAGGACAGGGAATTCACCCCTCCACTTT. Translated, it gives CASSLRTGNSPLHF.

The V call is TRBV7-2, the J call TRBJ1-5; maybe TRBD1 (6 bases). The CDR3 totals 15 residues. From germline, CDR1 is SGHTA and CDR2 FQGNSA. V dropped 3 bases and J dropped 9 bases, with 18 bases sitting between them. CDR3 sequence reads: CASSFAGGATGPQHF. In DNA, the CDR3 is TGTGCCAGCAGCTTTGCCGGGGGGGCTACGGGGCCCCAGCATTTT.

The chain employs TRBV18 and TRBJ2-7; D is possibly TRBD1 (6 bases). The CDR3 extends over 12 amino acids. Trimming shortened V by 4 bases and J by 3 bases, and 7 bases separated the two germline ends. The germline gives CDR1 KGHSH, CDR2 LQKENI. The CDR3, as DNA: TGTGCCAGCTCACGGGACATCTACGAGCAGTACTTC. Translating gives CASSRDIYEQYF.

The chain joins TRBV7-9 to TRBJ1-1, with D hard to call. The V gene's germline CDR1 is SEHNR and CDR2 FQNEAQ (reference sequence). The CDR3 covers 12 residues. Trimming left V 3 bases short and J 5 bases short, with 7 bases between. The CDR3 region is CASSLSYTEAFF. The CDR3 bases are TGTGCCAGCAGCTTGAGCTATACTGAAGCTTTCTTT.

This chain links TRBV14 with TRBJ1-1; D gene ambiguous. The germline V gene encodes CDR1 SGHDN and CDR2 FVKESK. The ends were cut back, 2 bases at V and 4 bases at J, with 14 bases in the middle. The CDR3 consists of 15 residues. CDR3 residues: CASSQLQVLGTEAFF. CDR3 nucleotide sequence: TGTGCCAGCAGCCAACTGCAGGTTCTTGGCACTGAAGCTTTCTTT.

This CDR3 is CATRGREKLFF. In nucleotides, the CDR3 is TGTGCCACGCGTGGGAGGGAAAAACTGTTTTTT. This chain uses TRBV28 with TRBJ1-4; D is unclear. The ends were cut back, 10 bases at V and 8 bases at J, with 11 bases in the middle. Germline values: CDR1 MDHEN, CDR2 SYDVKM. CDR3 length: 11 amino acids.

The DNA for the CDR3 is TGCAGTGCTATTCCGGGACTAGAGCAGTTCTTC. Translating it yields CSAIPGLEQFF. V is TRBV20-1 and J is TRBJ2-1, with TRBD2 matching 7 bases. Per the germline V gene, CDR1 is DFQATT and CDR2 is SNEGSKA (reference sequence). The CDR3 sequence is 11 residues long. The ends lost 4 bases at V and 10 bases at J; junction bases unmatched: 4.

The CDR3 region has the DNA TGTGCCAGCAGCTTAGACCGGACTACAGGGGGTGGACACGGGGAGCTGTTTTTT. The encoded protein is CASSLDRTTGGGHGELFF. The rearrangement joins TRBV11-2 to TRBJ2-2; 8 nucleotides align to TRBD1. With V trimmed by 0 bases and J by 7 bases, 13 bases remained unmatched. CDR3 length: 18 amino acids. Germline-derived CDR1 and CDR2 are SGHAT and FQNNGV.

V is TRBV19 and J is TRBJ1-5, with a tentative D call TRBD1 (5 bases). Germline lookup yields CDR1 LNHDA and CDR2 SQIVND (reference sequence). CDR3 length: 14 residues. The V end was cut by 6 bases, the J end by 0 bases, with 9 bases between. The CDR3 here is CASRRQNSNQPQHF. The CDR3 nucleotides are TGTGCCAGTAGACGACAGAATAGCAATCAGCCCCAGCATTTT.